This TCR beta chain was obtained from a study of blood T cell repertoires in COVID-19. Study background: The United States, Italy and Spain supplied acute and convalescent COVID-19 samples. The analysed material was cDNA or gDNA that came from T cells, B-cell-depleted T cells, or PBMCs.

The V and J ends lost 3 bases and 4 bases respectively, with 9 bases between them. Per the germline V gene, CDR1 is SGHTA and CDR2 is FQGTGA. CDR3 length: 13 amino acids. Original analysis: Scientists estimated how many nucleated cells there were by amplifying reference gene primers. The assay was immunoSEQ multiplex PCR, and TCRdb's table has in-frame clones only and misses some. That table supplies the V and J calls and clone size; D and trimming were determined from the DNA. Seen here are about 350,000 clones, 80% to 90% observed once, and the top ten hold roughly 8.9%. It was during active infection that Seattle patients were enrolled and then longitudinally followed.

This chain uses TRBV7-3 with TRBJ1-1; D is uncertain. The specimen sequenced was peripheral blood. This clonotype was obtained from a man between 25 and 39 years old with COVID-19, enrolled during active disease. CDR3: CASSFGEGTEAFF. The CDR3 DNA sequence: TGTGCCAGCAGCTTCGGGGAGGGCACTGAAGCTTTCTTT. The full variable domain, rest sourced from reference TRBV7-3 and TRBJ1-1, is GAGVSQTPSNKVTEKGKYVELRCDPISGHTALYWYRQSLGQGPEFLIYFQGTGAADDSGLPNDRFFAVRPEGSVSTLKIQRTERGDSAVYLCASSFGEGTEAFFGQGTRLTVV.